The 16 T cell receptor beta chains below come from one sample, sequenced in a study of T cell clusters in autoimmune cytopenias. TRB was amplified from approximately 250 ng of peripheral blood genomic DNA per sample. Multiplex touch-down PCR amplified TRB using TRB-A and TRB-B pools in one tube. TCRdb reprocessed the multiplex PCR reads, keeping one entry per CDR3 protein, no DNA. The listing records about 5,000 distinct CDR3 sequences. A further study also used this sample, focusing on T cell repertoires in aging, cancer and after chemotherapy.

What was sequenced was peripheral blood. These receptors all stem from a human donor in good health.

The V and J genes are TRBV5-1 and TRBJ2-2; the TCRdb D gene call, TRBD2, has no DNA to confirm it. Germline CDR1 reads SGHRS; CDR2 reads YFSETQ. The CDR3 covers 15 residues. The CDR3: CASSFAGVRSGELFF.

This chain uses TRBV29-1 with TRBJ1-1; TCRdb's D call of TRBD1 is untestable without DNA. This CDR3 contains 14 residues. Germline V gene sequence: CDR1 SQVTM, CDR2 ANQGSEA. CDR3 residues: CSSRGNNRNTEAFF.

V usage is TRBV19 and J usage is TRBJ2-5; the D gene TCRdb calls, TRBD1, cannot be checked with no DNA. CDR1 and CDR2 from the germline V gene are LNHDA and SQIVND (reference sequence). The CDR3 runs 15 residues. The CDR3 reads CASSILGQGARTQYF.

The chain recombines TRBV19 with TRBJ1-1; the TRBD1 assignment by TCRdb is unverifiable without DNA. The CDR3 is 15 amino acids. CDR1 is LNHDA and CDR2 is SQIVND in the germline V gene (reference sequence). CDR3 protein: CASSKQGMSNTEAFF.

This sequence joins TRBV27 and TRBJ1-4; TCRdb indicates TRBD1, and absent DNA this call remains unverified. This CDR3 contains 15 residues. Germline lookup yields CDR1 MNHEY and CDR2 SMNVEV (reference sequence). The CDR3 protein is CASSFKGGAVEKLFF. The variable domain in full, completed from reference TRBV27 and TRBJ1-4, reads EAQVTQNPRYLITVTGKKLTVTCSQNMNHEYMSWYRQDPGLGLRQIYYSMNVEVTDKGDVPEGYKVSRKEKRNFPLILESPSPNQTSLYFCASSFKGGAVEKLFFGSGTQLSVL.

The V gene is TRBV5-6, the J gene TRBJ2-3; without DNA, the TCRdb call of TRBD2 cannot be checked. CDR1 is SGHDT, CDR2 YYEEEE, per germline. The CDR3 length is 17 residues. The CDR3 region is CASSLFEATSQSDTQYF.

The genes are TRBV6-5 and TRBJ2-7; as DNA is missing, the TRBD2 call by TCRdb cannot be tested. Germline V gene data show CDR1 as MNHEY and CDR2 as SVGAGI. The CDR3 covers 14 residues. This CDR3 reads CASSSPGLSYEQYF.

This clonotype is classed as large by frequency. The chain combines TRBV15 with TRBJ2-5; the D gene TCRdb calls, TRBD2, cannot be checked with no DNA. Germline values: CDR1 LNHNV, CDR2 YYDKDF (reference sequence). The CDR3 length is 17 residues. CDR3 sequence: CATSQGLAGGDQETQYF.

J is TRBJ1-6 and V is TRBV4-3; TCRdb lists TRBD1, though no DNA is available to test this call. Looked up from germline, CDR1 is LGHNA and CDR2 is YSLEER. The CDR3 sequence is 17 residues long. CDR3 sequence: CASSQDLPRAGNSPLHF.

By frequency, this clonotype is medium-sized. The rearrangement links TRBV29-1 to TRBJ1-1; checking the TCRdb D call of TRBD1 is not possible without DNA. From germline, CDR1 is SQVTM and CDR2 ANQGSEA. The CDR3 spans 11 residues. The CDR3 loop reads CSGDRASEAFF. Together with reference TRBV29-1 and TRBJ1-1, the CDR3 gives the full variable domain: SAVISQKPSRDICQRGTSLTIQCQVDSQVTMMFWYRQQPGQSLTLIATANQGSEATYESGFVIDKFPISRPNLTFSTLTVSNMSPEDSSIYLCSGDRASEAFFGQGTRLTVV.

The chain joins TRBV20-1 to TRBJ2-3; with no DNA, the TCRdb D assignment of TRBD2 cannot be verified. Germline CDR1 reads DFQATT; CDR2 reads SNEGSKA (reference sequence). The CDR3 contains 15 residues. The CDR3 here is CSARVPGGRADTQYF.

CDR3 sequence reads: CATSDLRGALKTQYF. This chain uses TRBV24-1 with TRBJ2-5; TCRdb picks TRBD1, but there is no DNA to check that call. The CDR3 length is 15 residues. Germline lookup yields CDR1 KGHDR and CDR2 SFDVKD.

This chain uses TRBV27 with TRBJ2-7. The germline gives CDR1 MNHEY, CDR2 SMNVEV (reference sequence). The CDR3 contains 14 residues. The CDR3 loop reads CASSLSDILGEQYF.

The CDR3 is CASKADSGSYNEQFF. The chain combines TRBV7-6 with TRBJ2-1; TCRdb's D call, TRBD2, is unchecked because there is no DNA. Germline V gene data show CDR1 as SGHVS and CDR2 as FNYEAQ. The CDR3 runs 15 residues.

J is TRBJ2-7 and V is TRBV18. The germline gives CDR1 KGHSH, CDR2 LQKENI. The CDR3 spans 15 residues. This chain's CDR3 is CASSPNQGSSYEQYF. Combining the CDR3 with reference TRBV18 and TRBJ2-7 gives the whole variable domain NAGVMQNPRHLVRRRGQEARLRCSPMKGHSHVYWYRQLPEEGLKFMVYLQKENIIDESGMPKERFSAEFPKEGPSILRIQQVVRGDSAAYFCASSPNQGSSYEQYFGPGTRLTVT.

The V call is TRBV30, the J call TRBJ1-5. Looked up from germline, CDR1 is GTSNPN and CDR2 is SVGIG (reference sequence). The CDR3 consists of 18 residues. The chain's CDR3 is CAWSPRGRGLNSNQPQHF.